The rows below give T cell receptor beta chains drawn from one sample of a study of CD8 T cells in Susac syndrome. TCRdb reprocessed the immunoSEQ multiplex PCR reads with MiXCR, giving one entry per CDR3 protein. The sample records 84,000 or so distinct CDR3 sequences, 95% to 97% being singletons. The specimen was CD8+ T cells from PBMCs. The receptors originated from a human donor with Susac syndrome. Each CDR3 is given with its conserved first and last residue. The D gene is left open where the match is weak. Clone size is shown for a subset of rows, as once, few, many or a class of expanded clone.

D gene: NA
V gene: TRBV27
clone size: NA
J gene: TRBJ2-1
CDR3 protein: CASSLGGDYGEQFF
CDR3 DNA: TGTGCCAGCAGTTTAGGGGGAGACTATGGTGAGCAGTTCTTC

D gene: TRBD1
V gene: TRBV4-3
clone size: NA
J gene: TRBJ2-6
CDR3 protein: CASSRSEGQVPSGANVLTF
CDR3 DNA: TGCGCCAGCAGCCGGTCTGAGGGACAGGTCCCCTCTGGGGCCAACGTCCTGACTTTC

D gene: TRBD2
V gene: TRBV20-1
clone size: NA
J gene: TRBJ2-1
CDR3 protein: CSADTSGSYNEQFF
CDR3 DNA: TGCAGTGCTGATACTAGCGGCTCCTACAATGAGCAGTTCTTC

D gene: TRBD1
V gene: TRBV6-1
clone size: NA
J gene: TRBJ1-2
CDR3 protein: CASSRPSGTVSYGYTF
CDR3 DNA: TGTGCCAGCAGTCGGCCATCCGGGACAGTCAGTTATGGCTACACCTTC

D gene: TRBD2
V gene: TRBV20-1
clone size: NA
J gene: TRBJ2-2
CDR3 protein: CSARELSGSGGTGELFF
CDR3 DNA: TGCAGTGCTAGAGAGCTTAGCGGGAGTGGTGGCACCGGGGAGCTGTTTTTT

D gene: NA
V gene: TRBV29-1
clone size: NA
J gene: TRBJ2-1
CDR3 protein: CSVLQGNEQFF
CDR3 DNA: TGCAGCGTCCTACAGGGAAATGAGCAGTTCTTC

D gene: NA
V gene: TRBV4-1
clone size: NA
J gene: TRBJ2-2
CDR3 protein: CASSQDPGNTGELFF
CDR3 DNA: TGCGCCAGCAGCCAAGATCCAGGGAACACCGGGGAGCTGTTTTTT

D gene: NA
V gene: TRBV2
clone size: NA
J gene: TRBJ2-1
CDR3 protein: CASSSPGTGAYNEQFF
CDR3 DNA: TGTGCCAGCAGTTCCCCCGGGACCGGGGCGTACAATGAGCAGTTCTTC

D gene: NA
V gene: TRBV7-2
clone size: NA
J gene: TRBJ2-3
CDR3 protein: CASSLLAGTSTDTQYF
CDR3 DNA: TGTGCCAGCAGCTTACTTGCGGGGACTAGCACAGATACGCAGTATTTT

D gene: NA
V gene: TRBV7-9
clone size: NA
J gene: TRBJ1-2
CDR3 protein: CASSSQWRGYTF
CDR3 DNA: TGTGCCAGCAGCTCCCAATGGCGGGGCTACACCTTC

D gene: NA
V gene: TRBV5-5
clone size: once
J gene: TRBJ2-7
CDR3 protein: CASSGDRSYEQYF
CDR3 DNA: TGTGCCAGCAGCGGGGACCGATCCTACGAGCAGTACTTC

D gene: TRBD1
V gene: TRBV27
clone size: NA
J gene: TRBJ1-2
CDR3 protein: CASSPKGAYGYTF
CDR3 DNA: TGTGCCAGCAGTCCAAAGGGGGCCTATGGCTACACCTTC

D gene: TRBD1
V gene: TRBV15
clone size: NA
J gene: TRBJ1-2
CDR3 protein: CATSRTTGGGYGYTF
CDR3 DNA: TGTGCCACCAGCAGAACCACAGGGGGCGGCTATGGCTACACCTTC

D gene: NA
V gene: TRBV30
clone size: NA
J gene: TRBJ2-7
CDR3 protein: CAWNTAPYEQYF
CDR3 DNA: TGTGCCTGGAACACAGCTCCCTACGAGCAGTACTTC

D gene: TRBD2
V gene: TRBV20-1
clone size: NA
J gene: TRBJ2-7
CDR3 protein: CSASWTSSEQYF
CDR3 DNA: TGCAGTGCTTCGTGGACTAGCTCCGAGCAGTACTTC

D gene: NA
V gene: TRBV5-1
clone size: NA
J gene: TRBJ2-2
CDR3 protein: CASSPAPQGPNTGELFF
CDR3 DNA: TGCGCCAGCAGCCCGGCCCCCCAGGGGCCAAACACCGGGGAGCTGTTTTTT

D gene: NA
V gene: TRBV29-1
clone size: NA
J gene: TRBJ2-1
CDR3 protein: CSHLQGNEQFF
CDR3 DNA: TGCAGCCATCTCCAGGGGAATGAGCAGTTCTTC

D gene: TRBD2
V gene: TRBV6-4
clone size: NA
J gene: TRBJ2-1
CDR3 protein: CASSDTTSANEQFF
CDR3 DNA: TGTGCCAGCAGTGACACGACTAGCGCCAATGAGCAGTTCTTC

D gene: NA
V gene: TRBV9
clone size: NA
J gene: TRBJ2-1
CDR3 protein: CASSVGRWDSDEQFF
CDR3 DNA: TGTGCCAGCAGCGTAGGTAGGTGGGACTCCGATGAGCAGTTCTTC

D gene: NA
V gene: TRBV13
clone size: once
J gene: TRBJ1-6
CDR3 protein: CASSFRGGRSPLHF
CDR3 DNA: TGTGCCAGCAGCTTTCGAGGGGGGCGTTCACCCCTCCACTTT

D gene: NA
V gene: TRBV7-9
clone size: NA
J gene: TRBJ2-5
CDR3 protein: CASRPRAGETQYF
CDR3 DNA: TGTGCCAGCAGGCCCCGGGCGGGCGAGACCCAGTACTTC

D gene: TRBD2
V gene: TRBV29-1
clone size: NA
J gene: TRBJ2-1
CDR3 protein: CSVWGGSGNEQFF
CDR3 DNA: TGCAGCGTTTGGGGGGGATCTGGCAATGAGCAGTTCTTC

D gene: NA
V gene: TRBV19
clone size: NA
J gene: TRBJ2-1
CDR3 protein: CASSIEPPNEQFF
CDR3 DNA: TGTGCCAGTAGTATAGAGCCCCCGAATGAGCAGTTCTTC

D gene: NA
V gene: TRBV27
clone size: NA
J gene: TRBJ2-1
CDR3 protein: CASSLWAYNEQFF
CDR3 DNA: TGTGCCAGCAGTTTATGGGCCTACAATGAGCAGTTCTTC

D gene: TRBD2
V gene: TRBV28
clone size: NA
J gene: TRBJ2-7
CDR3 protein: CASRRTSGRNEQYF
CDR3 DNA: TGTGCCAGCAGACGGACTAGCGGGAGGAACGAGCAGTACTTC

D gene: NA
V gene: TRBV24-1
clone size: NA
J gene: TRBJ1-1
CDR3 protein: CATSDSKIGGNTEAFF
CDR3 DNA: TGTGCCACCAGTGATTCGAAAATCGGGGGGAACACTGAAGCTTTCTTT

D gene: TRBD2
V gene: TRBV20-1
clone size: NA
J gene: TRBJ2-1
CDR3 protein: CSAGGLEINEQFF
CDR3 DNA: TGCAGTGCTGGTGGACTAGAAATAAATGAGCAGTTCTTC

D gene: NA
V gene: TRBV20-1
clone size: NA
J gene: TRBJ2-1
CDR3 protein: CSARALVYNEQFF
CDR3 DNA: TGCAGTGCTAGAGCACTAGTTTACAATGAGCAGTTCTTC

D gene: NA
V gene: TRBV5-4
clone size: NA
J gene: TRBJ2-7
CDR3 protein: CASSLGRSEQYF
CDR3 DNA: TGTGCCAGCAGCTTGGGGCGCAGCGAGCAGTACTTC

D gene: NA
V gene: TRBV20-1
clone size: NA
J gene: TRBJ2-1
CDR3 protein: CSVQRRGFYNEQFF
CDR3 DNA: TGCAGTGTTCAAAGGCGGGGTTTCTACAATGAGCAGTTCTTC

D gene: TRBD1
V gene: TRBV4-1
clone size: NA
J gene: TRBJ2-1
CDR3 protein: CASSQLTGGNEQFF
CDR3 DNA: TGCGCCAGCAGTCAACTGACAGGGGGGAATGAGCAGTTCTTC

D gene: TRBD2
V gene: TRBV3-1
clone size: NA
J gene: TRBJ2-5
CDR3 protein: CASSQAGEGWPETQYF
CDR3 DNA: TGTGCCAGCAGCCAAGCGGGGGAGGGGTGGCCAGAGACCCAGTACTTC

D gene: NA
V gene: TRBV25-1
clone size: NA
J gene: TRBJ1-1
CDR3 protein: CASSEDWKAEAFF
CDR3 DNA: TGTGCCAGCAGTGAGGATTGGAAGGCTGAAGCTTTCTTT

D gene: NA
V gene: TRBV27
clone size: few
J gene: TRBJ2-1
CDR3 protein: CASTPLAPGAGEQFF
CDR3 DNA: TGTGCCAGCACCCCATTGGCCCCAGGGGCGGGTGAGCAGTTCTTC

D gene: NA
V gene: TRBV4-3
clone size: NA
J gene: TRBJ2-7
CDR3 protein: CASSQERSSSYIYEQYF
CDR3 DNA: TGCGCCAGCAGCCAAGAAAGGTCATCGAGTTACATCTACGAGCAGTACTTC

D gene: NA
V gene: TRBV9
clone size: few
J gene: TRBJ2-1
CDR3 protein: CASSRPTYNEQFF
CDR3 DNA: TGTGCCAGCAGTCGGCCCACCTACAATGAGCAGTTCTTC

D gene: NA
V gene: TRBV29-1
clone size: NA
J gene: TRBJ2-7
CDR3 protein: CSVEDGRRYEQYF
CDR3 DNA: TGCAGCGTTGAAGATGGGCGGCGTTACGAGCAGTACTTC

D gene: NA
V gene: TRBV7-2
clone size: NA
J gene: TRBJ1-2
CDR3 protein: CASSLGGYGYTF
CDR3 DNA: TGTGCCAGCAGCTTAGGAGGCTATGGCTACACCTTC

D gene: NA
V gene: TRBV27
clone size: NA
J gene: TRBJ2-3
CDR3 protein: CASSYDRQRTQYF
CDR3 DNA: TGTGCCAGCAGTTATGACCGTCAGCGTACGCAGTATTTT

D gene: NA
V gene: TRBV7-8
clone size: NA
J gene: TRBJ2-1
CDR3 protein: CASSPPSAWDYNEQFF
CDR3 DNA: TGTGCCAGCAGCCCCCCTAGCGCTTGGGACTACAATGAGCAGTTCTTC

D gene: NA
V gene: TRBV4-2
clone size: NA
J gene: TRBJ2-4
CDR3 protein: CASSHSAIGQYGDIQYF
CDR3 DNA: TGTGCCAGCAGCCACTCGGCAATTGGACAATACGGGGACATTCAGTACTTC

D gene: NA
V gene: TRBV6-5
clone size: once
J gene: TRBJ1-5
CDR3 protein: CASSPQGGNQPQHF
CDR3 DNA: TGTGCCAGCAGTCCTCAGGGAGGTAATCAGCCCCAGCATTTT

D gene: NA
V gene: TRBV4-2
clone size: NA
J gene: TRBJ1-6
CDR3 protein: CATAQSGSPVRSPLHF
CDR3 DNA: TGTGCCACAGCTCAGAGTGGCTCACCAGTCAGGTCACCCCTCCACTTT

D gene: NA
V gene: TRBV6-2/TRBV6-3
clone size: NA
J gene: TRBJ2-2
CDR3 protein: CASKGGIGTGELFF
CDR3 DNA: TGTGCCAGCAAAGGCGGGATCGGCACCGGGGAGCTGTTTTTT

D gene: NA
V gene: TRBV20-1
clone size: NA
J gene: TRBJ2-7
CDR3 protein: CSASPSSYEQYF
CDR3 DNA: TGCAGTGCATCACCATCATCCTACGAGCAGTACTTC

D gene: NA
V gene: TRBV7-2
clone size: NA
J gene: TRBJ2-1
CDR3 protein: CASSLDPDNYGNEQFF
CDR3 DNA: TGTGCCAGCAGCTTAGACCCTGACAACTATGGCAATGAGCAGTTCTTC

D gene: NA
V gene: TRBV7-3
clone size: NA
J gene: TRBJ1-4
CDR3 protein: CASSTQVATNEKLFF
CDR3 DNA: TGTGCCAGCAGCACTCAGGTTGCAACTAATGAAAAACTGTTTTTT

D gene: NA
V gene: TRBV5-6
clone size: NA
J gene: TRBJ2-3
CDR3 protein: CASRFLAGVDTQYF
CDR3 DNA: TGTGCCAGCAGATTTTTAGCCGGCGTAGATACGCAGTATTTT

D gene: NA
V gene: TRBV3-1
clone size: NA
J gene: TRBJ2-7
CDR3 protein: CASSQRTSSYEQYF
CDR3 DNA: TGTGCCAGCAGCCAGAGAACTAGCAGCTACGAGCAGTACTTC

D gene: NA
V gene: TRBV7-6
clone size: NA
J gene: TRBJ2-5
CDR3 protein: CASSLRDRQETQYF
CDR3 DNA: TGTGCCAGCAGCTTAAGGGACCGCCAAGAGACCCAGTACTTC

D gene: NA
V gene: TRBV6-5
clone size: few
J gene: TRBJ1-1
CDR3 protein: CASSYGGDTEAFF
CDR3 DNA: TGTGCCAGCAGTTATGGTGGGGACACTGAAGCTTTCTTT

D gene: NA
V gene: TRBV19
clone size: once
J gene: TRBJ2-7
CDR3 protein: CASSQMGYEQYF
CDR3 DNA: TGTGCCAGTAGCCAGATGGGGTACGAGCAGTACTTC